This T cell receptor beta chain was sequenced during a study of cytomegalovirus exposure and HLA in healthy donors listed by TCRdb under 2017. The study in broad terms: In an earlier analysis of several hundred of the donors, roughly 300 Gb of sequence data and 100 million or so unique TCR beta sequences from roughly 200 million T cells were reported. HLA typing included class I and class II loci at four-digit resolution. A later genetic analysis took genome-wide SNP genotypes for about 55% of the 666 donors and used that subset as a discovery cohort. Among approximately 370 genotyped donors of the cohort, an average of roughly 230,000 unique TCR beta nucleotide sequences was sequenced per donor, of which about 18% were non-productive. Donor age, sex, ethnicity and CMV serostatus were compiled alongside the repertoire data. The study was designed to test whether signatures of past pathogen exposure could be identified by cataloging public T cell receptors. The number of donors typed differed by locus, with 629-630 for A, B, C, DRB1 and DQB1, 522 for DQA1, nearly 610 for DPA1, and under 490 for DPB1. Of the approximately 400 genotyped donors, about 80% fell in the genetic ancestry cluster associated with self-reported Caucasian donors. About 280 gigabases of sequencing data and approximately 85 million unique TCR sequences were included in an early release covering around 600 HLA-typed donors. In the later analysis, no new phenotypic data were used to find candidate immune exposures; instead, reliance was placed on TCR beta sequences and their occurrence across donors. About five DR-DQ haplotypes were handled as single units for association and clustering, since linkage in the cohort was strong. In a later analysis, previously published TCR beta repertoires from 666 donors were re-analyzed and high-resolution HLA genotyping was added so that TCR occurrence patterns could be studied. A separate validation cohort of 100 to 150 different subjects was used in addition to the roughly 700-subject first cohort. In an earlier analysis of 500 to 650 of the donors, high-throughput TCR beta sequencing was used to judge whether each TCR beta V gene segment behaved as functional or pseudogenic. The T cell repertoires of 550 to 850 subjects were profiled by immunosequencing and related to cytomegalovirus serostatus. High-throughput TCR immunosequencing, statistical association of individual TCRs with disease status, and machine learning were combined to predict cytomegalovirus infection status. Every discovery cohort repertoire had been produced on one sequencing platform. What the work shows at the level of the full study, not this receptor alone: Assigning TCR associations to individual alleles was difficult when HLA alleles, especially DR and DQ, strongly co-occurred. At a false discovery rate of 0.05, a later analysis linked some 18,000 TCR beta sequences to specific HLA alleles. Linkage disequilibrium might explain the correlated functional status among segregating V segments, but an unknown experimental factor could not be ruled out. The classifier was reported to diagnose cytomegalovirus status with high specificity and sensitivity in both the original and validation cohorts. Some IMGT-functional V segments, including TRBV6-2 and TRBV6-3, could not be distinguished by the 87-base-pair reads and were therefore excluded. Immune exposure information for the cohort was limited to CMV serostatus. A later analysis found that TCR association rates varied across HLA loci, with DRB1 alleles showing the most associated TCRs and HLA-C alleles the fewest. According to the authors, the approach could potentially be generalized to other disease states and immunological phenotypes. A later genetic analysis associated a missense DCLRE1C variant with V-gene and J-gene trimming of TCR beta chains, and an independent cohort replicated the association. In this cohort, only TCR beta chains were sequenced, and detectable features were limited by the absence of alpha or paired-chain data. Most TCR sequences were seen in very few donors, while some public TCRs were found in many individuals. The study listed 150 to 200 TCR beta chains as associated with cytomegalovirus. Because HLA typing was missing for some donors at each locus, association tests included only the typed subset. Several of the top co-occurrence clusters appeared to be linked to parvovirus B19, influenza, CMV and Epstein-Barr virus, according to a later analysis. In vitro tests confirmed that a few of the cytomegalovirus-associated TCR beta chains recognize cytomegalovirus antigens. In an earlier analysis of 587 of the donors, most TCR beta V segments were observed in productive rearrangements about 87% or about 30% of the time, broadly matching IMGT annotations. Because counts were too low, roughly 16 rarely observed V segments, including chromosome 9 orphons, were excluded from the earlier analysis of about 500 of the donors. A later analysis found that most CMV-associated TCR beta chains appeared HLA-restricted, with HLA associations seemingly driven largely by CMV exposure. A group of highly shared sequence variants was considered likely to be a technical artifact of the sequencing pipeline. In a later genetic analysis, fewer N-insertions in productive TCRs were reported among donors in an Asian-associated ancestry cluster than the roughly 700-donor mean. Roughly uniform sequencing depth across donors was assumed in presence/absence analyses, although this assumption may not hold. In a later analysis, HLA-associated TCR beta chains were found to be more clonally expanded and to have lower generation probabilities than equally common non-associated chains. A further reported finding was that TCR beta sequences accurately predicted the HLA-A and HLA-B alleles for most subjects in the first cohort.

Only one count was recorded for this clone. No antigen is known for it. No much larger clone exists at a distance of one base, and base qualities are not known. Spanning cysteine to phenylalanine, the CDR3 consists of 14 amino acids. This entry keeps only the CDR3 DNA: 42 bases, framed from base 1. V drops 5 bases and J drops 0 bases, leaving 12 bases in between. The germline V gene (reference sequence) gives CDR1 as GTSNPN and CDR2 as SVGIG. The cohort comprised some 730 healthy bone marrow donors. At the time of sampling, all cohort members were nominally healthy, though unrecorded immune exposures were likely present. The donor was CMV seropositive and was included in the group of 250 to 300 seropositive cohort members. A peripheral blood sample was collected from each donor, and TCR beta sequencing was performed on peripheral blood mononuclear cells. Genomic DNA was extracted from the blood cell samples with the Qiagen DNeasy Blood Extraction Kit.

The protocol used for the library was the immunoSEQ multiplex PCR assay. A mixture of 60 forward primers for TCR Vbeta segments and 13 reverse primers for TCR Jbeta segments was used in the multiplex PCR. The CDR3 region of rearranged TCR beta genes was amplified from genomic DNA by a multiplex PCR assay. The Illumina HiSeq System was used to sequence the amplified TCR beta libraries as 87-base-pair reads. The study's processing was this. Across the roughly 600 repertoires, a later analysis counted approximately 75 million unique TCR beta chains, 9 million to 14 million of which were shared by at least two donors. Raw reads were error-corrected and collapsed into unique sequences by a nearest-neighbor algorithm in which closely related sequences were merged to remove PCR and sequencing errors. CDR3 sequences were aligned to IMGT reference sequences to assign V, D and J gene segments. Each retained sequence needed at least a six-nucleotide match to both a V gene segment and a J gene segment. Rearrangements were called productive when the CDR3 lacked stop codons and stayed in frame with V and J; all others were non-productive. Following IMGT convention, CDR3 was defined as the stretch from the second conserved V-encoded cysteine to the conserved J-encoded phenylalanine. In an earlier analysis of approximately 590 of the donors, sequences lacking an unambiguous match to a single V gene segment were excluded. In an earlier analysis of several hundred of the donors, V segments were called functional above 56.7% productive rearrangements and were called segregating when the between-donor standard deviation exceeded 5%. A statistical classification framework was built to diagnose cytomegalovirus status from the catalog of TCR beta chain sequences. In a later analysis, V and J genes were assigned by comparing TCR nucleotide sequences against IMGT/GENE-DB human TR gene sequences. A later analysis assigned CDR3 sequences and most-parsimonious VDJ recombination scenarios with the TCRdist pipeline. A later analysis defined each TCR beta chain by its CDR3 amino acid sequence plus V-gene family, and excluded reads lacking a unique V-gene family. To address suspected cross-contamination and a sequencing artifact, a later analysis removed a few hundred highly shared, low-generation-probability nucleotide sequences. In a later analysis, a clonal expansion index was calculated for each public chain from normalized within-repertoire ranks of inferred template counts. Generation probabilities in a later analysis came from a VDJ recombination model fitted to out-of-frame rearrangements, and those results were checked against IGoR. A later analysis scored TCR-TCR, TCR-HLA and TCR-CMV co-occurrence with hypergeometric tests, applying a repertoire-size bias correction to TCR pairs. To estimate false discovery rates, a later analysis permuted the HLA or CMV assignments 20 times. In a later analysis, co-occurring TCRs were grouped using DBSCAN, with TCRdist sequence similarity added in when clustering inside HLA-allele-positive subsets. For co-occurrence clustering, repertoires with fewer than 30,000 or more than 120,000 public chains were excluded, along with five repertoires with anomalous nucleotide sharing. TCRdb holds this immuneACCESS table with in-frame rearrangements only. Some clones are missing; in checked studies, unresolved V genes explain under half, and the rest has no known cause. The V and J calls and clone size are taken from that table; D and trimming were inferred from the DNA. The sample table contains 90,000 to 120,000 clones; only one count was recorded for roughly 71% of them. The top ten clonotypes cover about a tenth of the sample.

Here the chain combines TRBV30 and TRBJ2-3, with a weak D call of TRBD2 (6 bases match). Input material: PBMCs. The clonotype was recovered from a man aged 35-49 years in good health and CMV-seropositive. The DNA is TGTGCCTGGGCACACCGGGGGAGCACAGATACGCAGTATTTT. Translated, it reads CAWAHRGSTDTQYF.